This record covers a single T cell receptor beta chain. Its target is not known. One junction end does not reproduce the germline sequence, and a read error may be involved. This sample is part of a study of Ad26.COV2.S vaccination and SARS-CoV-2 variants. Findings and limits, study-wide: Following vaccination, spike-specific CD8+ and CD4+ T cell responses reportedly exhibited substantial breadth. Researchers cautioned that TCR breadth and depth analyses may have underestimated total T cell responses.

Produced via immunoSEQ multiplex PCR; TCRdb's table is partial and in-frame only. Counted here are 100,000 or so clones, around three quarters occurring once; the ten biggest clones make up roughly 17%. Germline loops: CDR1 SNHLY, CDR2 FYNNEI. The CDR3 covers 13 residues. The sequence was collected from a human donor who had recovered from COVID-19. J is TRBJ1-3 and V is TRBV2; no clear D. Here the sequenced sample was peripheral blood, taken after recovery from COVID-19. Written as DNA, the CDR3 is TGTGCCAGCAGCGAAGGACGGGGAAACACCATATATTTT. Its protein is CASSEGRGNTIYF.